This T cell receptor (beta chain) stems from a study of T cell repertoires in cytomegalovirus infection. Study in general: In public TCR beta signatures, there were indications of both CMV infection and matching HLA type.

The V gene end was trimmed by 3 bases and the J gene end by 2 bases; junction bases not matched to a gene: 8. The germline V gene encodes CDR1 MDHEN and CDR2 SYDVKM. CDR3 length: 16 residues. Study findings and constraints: Carriers of CMV and the relevant HLA type were discriminated by public TCR beta frequency. It was HLA-C-restricted CMV-specific TCR beta clonotypes that dominated the response ex vivo.

TCRdb analysed the reads with MiXCR anew, one entry per CDR3 protein. Among 200,000 to 300,000 distinct CDR3 sequences listed, 12% to 15% were seen once. A note on this clonotype: The antigen is unknown.

The sequenced sample was PBMCs. The chain carries TRBV28 and TRBJ2-5; 8 nucleotides line up with TRBD2. This receptor was identified in a human donor in good health (CMV status not recorded). Some clones in this sample may be carry-over from other donors' samples. The chain's CDR3 is CASSFNWLAGQETQYF. CDR3 sequence (DNA): TGTGCCAGCAGTTTTAATTGGCTAGCGGGTCAAGAGACCCAGTACTTC.